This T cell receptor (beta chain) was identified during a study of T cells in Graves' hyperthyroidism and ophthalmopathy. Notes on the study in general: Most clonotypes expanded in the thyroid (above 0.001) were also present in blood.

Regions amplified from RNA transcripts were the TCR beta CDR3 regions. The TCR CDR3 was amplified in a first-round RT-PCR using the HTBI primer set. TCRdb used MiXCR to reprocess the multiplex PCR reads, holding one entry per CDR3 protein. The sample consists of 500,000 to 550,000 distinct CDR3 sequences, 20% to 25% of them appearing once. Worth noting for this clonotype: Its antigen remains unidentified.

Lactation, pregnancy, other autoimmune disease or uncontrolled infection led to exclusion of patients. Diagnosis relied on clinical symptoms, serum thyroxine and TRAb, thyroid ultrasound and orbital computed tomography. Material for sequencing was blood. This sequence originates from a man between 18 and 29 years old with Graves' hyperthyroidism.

CDR3 sequence reads: CANTGRTAEYGYTF. The CDR3, as DNA: TGTGCCAATACTGGACGGACAGCCGAATATGGCTACACCTTC. The V call is TRBV2, the J call TRBJ1-2, with D possibly matching TRBD1 (6 bases). Germline loops: CDR1 SNHLY, CDR2 FYNNEI. The V end lost 10 bases, the J end lost 5 bases, and 20 bases lay between the germline ends. CDR3 length equals 14 residues.